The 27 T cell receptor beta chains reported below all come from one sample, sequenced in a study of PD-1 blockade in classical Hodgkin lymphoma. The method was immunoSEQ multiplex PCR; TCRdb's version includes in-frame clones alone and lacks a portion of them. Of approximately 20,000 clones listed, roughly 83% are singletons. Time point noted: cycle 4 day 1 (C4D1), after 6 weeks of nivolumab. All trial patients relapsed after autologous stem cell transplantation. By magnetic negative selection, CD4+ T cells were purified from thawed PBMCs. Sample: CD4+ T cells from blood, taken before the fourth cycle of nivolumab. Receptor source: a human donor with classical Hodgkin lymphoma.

The CDR3 DNA reads as TGCGCCAGCAGCGGCGGACAGGGGTGGGCTGAAGCTTTCTTT. It codes for CASSGGQGWAEAFF. This sequence joins TRBV5-1 and TRBJ1-1; 9 bases line up with TRBD1. In germline, CDR1 is SGHRS, CDR2 YFSETQ. V gave up 4 bases and J gave up 6 bases; unmatched junction bases: 7. The CDR3 loop spans 14 amino acids.

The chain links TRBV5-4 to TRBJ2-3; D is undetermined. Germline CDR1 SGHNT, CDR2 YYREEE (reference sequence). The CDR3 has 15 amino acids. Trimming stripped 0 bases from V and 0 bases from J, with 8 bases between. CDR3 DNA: TGTGCCAGCAGCTTGGCCCCGGGCAGCACAGATACGCAGTATTTT. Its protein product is CASSLAPGSTDTQYF. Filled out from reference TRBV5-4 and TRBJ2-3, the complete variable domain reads ETGVTQSPTHLIKTRGQQVTLRCSSQSGHNTVSWYQQALGQGPQFIFQYYREEENGRGNFPPRFSGLQFPNYSSELNVNALELDDSALYLCASSLAPGSTDTQYFGPGTRLTVL.

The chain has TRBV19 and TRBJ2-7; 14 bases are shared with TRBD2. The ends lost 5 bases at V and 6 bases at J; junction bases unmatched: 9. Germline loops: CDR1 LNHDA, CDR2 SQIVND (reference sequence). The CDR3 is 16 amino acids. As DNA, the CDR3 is TGTGCCAGTAGTGGCCCGGGACTAGCGGGAGTGGGCGAGCAGTACTTC. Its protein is CASSGPGLAGVGEQYF.

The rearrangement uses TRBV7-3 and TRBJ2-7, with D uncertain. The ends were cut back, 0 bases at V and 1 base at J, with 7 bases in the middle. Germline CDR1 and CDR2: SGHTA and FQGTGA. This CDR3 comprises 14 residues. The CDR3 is CASSLTGGSYEQYF. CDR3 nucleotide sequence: TGTGCCAGCAGCTTAACAGGCGGTTCCTACGAGCAGTACTTC.

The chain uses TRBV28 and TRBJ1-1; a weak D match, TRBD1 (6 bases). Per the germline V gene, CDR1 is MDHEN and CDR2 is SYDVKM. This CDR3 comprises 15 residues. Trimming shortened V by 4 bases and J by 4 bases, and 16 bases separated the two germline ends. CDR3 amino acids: CASSSLNRVGTEAFF. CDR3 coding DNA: TGTGCCAGCAGTTCCCTAAACAGGGTTGGCACTGAAGCTTTCTTT.

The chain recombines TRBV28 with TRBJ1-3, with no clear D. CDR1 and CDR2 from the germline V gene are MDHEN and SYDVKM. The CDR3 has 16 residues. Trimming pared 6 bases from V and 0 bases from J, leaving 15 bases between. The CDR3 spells CASSPIRQISGNTIYF. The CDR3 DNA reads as TGTGCCAGCAGCCCCATACGACAAATCTCTGGAAACACCATATATTTT.

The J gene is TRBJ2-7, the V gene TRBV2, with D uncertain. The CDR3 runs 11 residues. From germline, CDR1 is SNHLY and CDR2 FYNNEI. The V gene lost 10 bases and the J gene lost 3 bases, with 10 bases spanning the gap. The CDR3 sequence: CATKDGYEQYF. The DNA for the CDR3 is TGTGCCACCAAGGACGGCTACGAGCAGTACTTC.

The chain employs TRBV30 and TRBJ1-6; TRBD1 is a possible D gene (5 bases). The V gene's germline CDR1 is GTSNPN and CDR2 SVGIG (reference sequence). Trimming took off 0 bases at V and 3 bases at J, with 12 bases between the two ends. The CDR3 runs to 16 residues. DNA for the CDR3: TGTGCCTGGAGTGTACGATCGGGGCGCTATAATTCACCCCTCCACTTT. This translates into CAWSVRSGRYNSPLHF.

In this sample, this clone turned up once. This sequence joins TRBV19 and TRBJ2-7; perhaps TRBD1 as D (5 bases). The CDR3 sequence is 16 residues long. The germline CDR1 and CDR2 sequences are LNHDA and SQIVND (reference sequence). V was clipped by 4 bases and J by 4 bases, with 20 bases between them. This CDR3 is CASSTLGPGGRYEQYF. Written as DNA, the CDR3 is TGTGCCAGTAGTACCCTGGGGCCCGGCGGACGATACGAGCAGTACTTC.

This chain's CDR3 is CASSLRYEQYF. CDR3 nucleotide sequence: TGTGCCAGCAGCTTAAGGTACGAGCAGTACTTC. The chain is built from TRBV7-3 and TRBJ2-7; no firm D call. This CDR3 has 11 residues. The germline V gene encodes CDR1 SGHTA and CDR2 FQGTGA. V was cut by 1 base and J by 4 bases, with 2 bases left in between.

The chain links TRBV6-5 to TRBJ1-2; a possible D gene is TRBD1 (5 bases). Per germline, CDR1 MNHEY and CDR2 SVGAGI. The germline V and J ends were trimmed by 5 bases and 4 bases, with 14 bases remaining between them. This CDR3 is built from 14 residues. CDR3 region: CASSTGTGSYGYTF. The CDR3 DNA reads TGTGCCAGCAGTACCGGGACGGGGAGCTATGGCTACACCTTC.

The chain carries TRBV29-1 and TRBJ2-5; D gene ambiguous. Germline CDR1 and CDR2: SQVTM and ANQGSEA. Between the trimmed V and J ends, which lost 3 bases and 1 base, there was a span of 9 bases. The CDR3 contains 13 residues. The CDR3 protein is CSVDDAIQETQYF. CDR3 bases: TGCAGCGTTGACGACGCGATCCAAGAGACCCAGTACTTC. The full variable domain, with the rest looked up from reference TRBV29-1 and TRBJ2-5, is SAVISQKPSRDICQRGTSLTIQCQVDSQVTMMFWYRQQPGQSLTLIATANQGSEATYESGFVIDKFPISRPNLTFSTLTVSNMSPEDSSIYLCSVDDAIQETQYFGPGTRLLVL.

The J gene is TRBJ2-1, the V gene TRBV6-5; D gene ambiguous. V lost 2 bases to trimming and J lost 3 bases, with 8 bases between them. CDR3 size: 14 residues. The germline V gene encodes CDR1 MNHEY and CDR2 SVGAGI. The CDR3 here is CASSYTELYNEQFF. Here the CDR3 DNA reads TGTGCCAGCAGTTACACAGAGCTCTACAATGAGCAGTTCTTC.

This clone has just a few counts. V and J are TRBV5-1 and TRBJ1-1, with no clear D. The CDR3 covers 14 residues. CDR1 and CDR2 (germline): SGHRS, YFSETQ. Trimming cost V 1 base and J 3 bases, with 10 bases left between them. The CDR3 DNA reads TGCGCCAGCAGCTTGCGCTCGCGGGACACTGAAGCTTTCTTT. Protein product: CASSLRSRDTEAFF.

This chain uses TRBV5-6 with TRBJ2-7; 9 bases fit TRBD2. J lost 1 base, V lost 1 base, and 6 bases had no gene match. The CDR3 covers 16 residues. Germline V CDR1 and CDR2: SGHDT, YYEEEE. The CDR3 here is CASSLLWLAGSYEQYF. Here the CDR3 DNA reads TGTGCCAGCAGCTTGTTATGGCTAGCGGGATCCTACGAGCAGTACTTC.

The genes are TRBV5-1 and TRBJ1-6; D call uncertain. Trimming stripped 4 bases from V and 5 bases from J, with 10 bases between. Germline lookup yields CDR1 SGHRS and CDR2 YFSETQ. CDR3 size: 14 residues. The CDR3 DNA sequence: TGCGCCAGCAGCCGGGGAGCAGATAATTCACCCCTCCACTTT. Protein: CASSRGADNSPLHF.

For the CDR3, the DNA is TGTGCCAGCAGTACGACAGGGCGCGCGTACGAGCAGTACTTC. Amino acid sequence: CASSTTGRAYEQYF. This chain joins TRBV27 and TRBJ2-7; 7 nucleotides align to TRBD1. The CDR3 runs to 14 residues. Germline CDR1 and CDR2: MNHEY and SMNVEV (reference sequence). After removal of 5 bases from V and 4 bases from J, the junction contained 8 bases not matched to a gene.

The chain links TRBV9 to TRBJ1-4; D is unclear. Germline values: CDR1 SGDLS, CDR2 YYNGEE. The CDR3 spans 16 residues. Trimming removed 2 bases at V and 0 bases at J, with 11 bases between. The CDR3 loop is CASSVTPAATNEKLFF. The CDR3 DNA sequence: TGTGCCAGCAGCGTGACACCCGCCGCAACTAATGAAAAACTGTTTTTT.

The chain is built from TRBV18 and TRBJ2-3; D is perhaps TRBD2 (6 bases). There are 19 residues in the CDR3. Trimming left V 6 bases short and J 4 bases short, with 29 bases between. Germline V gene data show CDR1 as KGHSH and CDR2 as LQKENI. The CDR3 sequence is CASSLRGSRVPLIADTQYF. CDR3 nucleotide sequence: TGTGCCAGCTCTCTCCGGGGGTCGCGGGTCCCCCTGATCGCAGATACGCAGTATTTT.

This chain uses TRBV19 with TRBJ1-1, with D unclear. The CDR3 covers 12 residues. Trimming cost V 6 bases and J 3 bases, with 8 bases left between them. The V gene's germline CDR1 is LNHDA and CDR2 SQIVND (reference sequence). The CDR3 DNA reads TGTGCCAGTAGGGGGTATCACACTGAAGCTTTCTTT. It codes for CASRGYHTEAFF.

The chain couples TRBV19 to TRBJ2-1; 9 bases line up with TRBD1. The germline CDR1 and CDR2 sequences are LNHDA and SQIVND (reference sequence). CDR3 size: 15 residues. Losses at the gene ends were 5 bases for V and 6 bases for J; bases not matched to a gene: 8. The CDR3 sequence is CASSPGGTGLNEQFF. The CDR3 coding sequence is TGTGCCAGTAGTCCTGGCGGGACAGGGCTCAATGAGCAGTTCTTC. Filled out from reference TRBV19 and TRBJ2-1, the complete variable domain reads DGGITQSPKYLFRKEGQNVTLSCEQNLNHDAMYWYRQDPGQGLRLIYYSQIVNDFQKGDIAEGYSVSREKKESFPLTVTSAQKNPTAFYLCASSPGGTGLNEQFFGPGTRLTVL.

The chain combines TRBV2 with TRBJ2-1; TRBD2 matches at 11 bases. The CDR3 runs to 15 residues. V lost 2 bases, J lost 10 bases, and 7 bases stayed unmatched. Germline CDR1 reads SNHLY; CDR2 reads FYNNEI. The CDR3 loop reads CASSESLAGGREQFF. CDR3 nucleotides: TGTGCCAGCAGTGAATCCCTAGCGGGGGGTAGGGAGCAGTTCTTC.

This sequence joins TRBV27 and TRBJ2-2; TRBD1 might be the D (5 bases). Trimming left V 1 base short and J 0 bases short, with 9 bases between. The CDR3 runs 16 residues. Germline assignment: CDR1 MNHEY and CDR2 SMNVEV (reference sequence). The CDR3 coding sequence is TGTGCCAGCAGTTTATTTTCCAGGGCGAACACCGGGGAGCTGTTTTTT. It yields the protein CASSLFSRANTGELFF.

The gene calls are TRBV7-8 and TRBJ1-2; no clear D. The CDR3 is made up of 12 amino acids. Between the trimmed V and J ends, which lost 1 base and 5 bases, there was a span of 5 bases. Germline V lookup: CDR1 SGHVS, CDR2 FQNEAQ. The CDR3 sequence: CASSLESYGYTF. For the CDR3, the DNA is TGTGCCAGCAGCTTAGAAAGTTATGGCTACACCTTC.

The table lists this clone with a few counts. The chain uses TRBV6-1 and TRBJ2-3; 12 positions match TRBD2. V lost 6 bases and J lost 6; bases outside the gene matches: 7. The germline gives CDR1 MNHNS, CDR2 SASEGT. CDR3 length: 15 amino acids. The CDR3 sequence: CASSNLAGGRDTQYF. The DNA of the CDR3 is TGTGCCAGCAGCAACCTAGCGGGAGGGCGGGATACGCAGTATTTT.

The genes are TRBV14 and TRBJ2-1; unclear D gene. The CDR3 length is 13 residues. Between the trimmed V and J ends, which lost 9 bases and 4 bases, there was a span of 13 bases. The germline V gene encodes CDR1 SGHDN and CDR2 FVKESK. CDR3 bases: TGTGCCAGTCAGCCGCTCGGGTACAATGAGCAGTTCTTC. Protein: CASQPLGYNEQFF.

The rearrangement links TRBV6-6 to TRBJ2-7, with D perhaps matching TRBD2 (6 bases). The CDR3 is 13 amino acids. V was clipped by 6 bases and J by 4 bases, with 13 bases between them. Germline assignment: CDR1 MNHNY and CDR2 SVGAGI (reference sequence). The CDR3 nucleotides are TGTGCCAGCAGCCGGGACTGGAGGTACGAGCAGTACTTC. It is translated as CASSRDWRYEQYF.